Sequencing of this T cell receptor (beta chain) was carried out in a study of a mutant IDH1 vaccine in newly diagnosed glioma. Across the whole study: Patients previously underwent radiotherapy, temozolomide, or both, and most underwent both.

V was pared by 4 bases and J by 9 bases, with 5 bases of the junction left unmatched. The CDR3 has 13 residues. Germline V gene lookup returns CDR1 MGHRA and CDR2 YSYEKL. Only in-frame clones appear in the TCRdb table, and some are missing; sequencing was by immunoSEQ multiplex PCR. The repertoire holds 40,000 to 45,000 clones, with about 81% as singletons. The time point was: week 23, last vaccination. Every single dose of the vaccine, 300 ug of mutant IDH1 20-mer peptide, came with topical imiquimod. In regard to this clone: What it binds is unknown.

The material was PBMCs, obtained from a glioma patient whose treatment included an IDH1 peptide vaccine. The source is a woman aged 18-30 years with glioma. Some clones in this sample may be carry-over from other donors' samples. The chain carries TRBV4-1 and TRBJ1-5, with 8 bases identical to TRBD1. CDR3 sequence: CASSPQGARPQHF. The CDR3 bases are TGCGCCAGCAGCCCCCAGGGGGCACGGCCCCAGCATTTT.